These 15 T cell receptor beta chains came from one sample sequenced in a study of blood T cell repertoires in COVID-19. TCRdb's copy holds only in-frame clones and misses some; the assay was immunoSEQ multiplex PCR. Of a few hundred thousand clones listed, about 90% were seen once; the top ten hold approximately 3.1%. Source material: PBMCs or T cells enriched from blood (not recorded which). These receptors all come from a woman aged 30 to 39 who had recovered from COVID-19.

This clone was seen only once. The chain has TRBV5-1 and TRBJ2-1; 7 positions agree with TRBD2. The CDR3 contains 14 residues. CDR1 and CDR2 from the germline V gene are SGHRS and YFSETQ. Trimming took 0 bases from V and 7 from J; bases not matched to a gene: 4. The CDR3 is CASSLDASGNEQFF. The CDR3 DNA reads TGCGCCAGCAGCTTGGACGCTAGCGGTAATGAGCAGTTCTTC.

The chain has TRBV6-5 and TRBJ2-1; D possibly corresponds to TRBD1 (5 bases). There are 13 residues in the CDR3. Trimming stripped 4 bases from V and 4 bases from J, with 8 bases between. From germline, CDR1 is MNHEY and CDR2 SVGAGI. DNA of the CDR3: TGTGCCAGCAGTTCGTCAGGGTACAATGAGCAGTTCTTC. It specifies CASSSSGYNEQFF.

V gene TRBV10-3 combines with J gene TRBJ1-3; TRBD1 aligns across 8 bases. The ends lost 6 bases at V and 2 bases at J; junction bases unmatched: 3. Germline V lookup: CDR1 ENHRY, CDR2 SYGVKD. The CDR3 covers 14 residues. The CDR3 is CAISAQGAGNTIYF. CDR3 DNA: TGTGCCATCAGCGCACAGGGGGCTGGAAACACCATATATTTT.

The CDR3 nucleotides read TGTGCCAGCAGCCCGGGACAGGGGAGGGGGAGCAATCAGCCCCAGCATTTT. Amino acid sequence: CASSPGQGRGSNQPQHF. J is TRBJ1-5 and V is TRBV7-9; 10 positions agree with TRBD1. The V gene's germline CDR1 is SEHNR and CDR2 FQNEAQ (reference sequence). The length of the CDR3 is 17 residues. With 5 bases clipped from V and 1 base from J, the junction kept 8 bases outside the gene matches.

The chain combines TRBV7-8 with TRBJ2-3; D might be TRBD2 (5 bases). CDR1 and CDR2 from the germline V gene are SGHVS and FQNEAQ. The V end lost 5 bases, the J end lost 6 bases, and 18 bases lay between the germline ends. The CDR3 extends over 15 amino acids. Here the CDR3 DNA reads TGTGCCAGCAGCCCCGGGATGGGAAAGAGCGATACGCAGTATTTT. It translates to CASSPGMGKSDTQYF.

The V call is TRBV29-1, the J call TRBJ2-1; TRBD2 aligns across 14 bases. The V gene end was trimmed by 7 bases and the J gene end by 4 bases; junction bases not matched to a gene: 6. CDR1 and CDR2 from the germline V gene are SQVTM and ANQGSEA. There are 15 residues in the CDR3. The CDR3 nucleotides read TGCAGCGGCCGACTAGCGGGAGGGCGATACAATGAGCAGTTCTTC. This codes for CSGRLAGGRYNEQFF.

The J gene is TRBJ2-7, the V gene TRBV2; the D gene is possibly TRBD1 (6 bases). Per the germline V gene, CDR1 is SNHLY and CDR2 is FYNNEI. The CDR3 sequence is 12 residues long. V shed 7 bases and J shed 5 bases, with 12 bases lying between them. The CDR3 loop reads CASTWGQDEQYF. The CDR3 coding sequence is TGTGCCAGCACGTGGGGACAAGACGAGCAGTACTTC. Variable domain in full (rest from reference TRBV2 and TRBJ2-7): EPEVTQTPSHQVTQMGQEVILRCVPISNHLYFYWYRQILGQKVEFLVSFYNNEISEKSEIFDDQFSVERPDGSNFTLKIRSTKLEDSAMYFCASTWGQDEQYFGPGTRLTVT.

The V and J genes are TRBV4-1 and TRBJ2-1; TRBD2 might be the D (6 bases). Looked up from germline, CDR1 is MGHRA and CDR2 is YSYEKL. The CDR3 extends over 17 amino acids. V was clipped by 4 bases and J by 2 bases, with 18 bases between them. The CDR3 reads CASSPTYVAETYNEQFF. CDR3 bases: TGCGCCAGCAGCCCGACCTACGTAGCGGAAACCTACAATGAGCAGTTCTTC.

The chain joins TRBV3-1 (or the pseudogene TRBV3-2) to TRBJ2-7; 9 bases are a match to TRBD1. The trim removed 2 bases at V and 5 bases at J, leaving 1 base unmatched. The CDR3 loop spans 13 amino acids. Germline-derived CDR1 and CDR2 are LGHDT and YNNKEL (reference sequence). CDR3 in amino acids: CASSQWTGDEQYF. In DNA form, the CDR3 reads TGTGCCAGCAGCCAATGGACAGGGGACGAGCAGTACTTC.

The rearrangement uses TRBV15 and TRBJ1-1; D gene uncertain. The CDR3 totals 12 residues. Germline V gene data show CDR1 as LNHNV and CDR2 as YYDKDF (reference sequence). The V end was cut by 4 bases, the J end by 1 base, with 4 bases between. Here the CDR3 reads CATSTRNTEAFF. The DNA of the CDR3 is TGTGCCACCAGCACCAGGAACACTGAAGCTTTCTTT.

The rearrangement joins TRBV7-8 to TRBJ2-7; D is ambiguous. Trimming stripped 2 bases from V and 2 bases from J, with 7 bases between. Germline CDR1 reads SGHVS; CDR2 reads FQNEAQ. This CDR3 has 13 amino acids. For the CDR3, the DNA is TGTGCCAGCAGCTTACCAACTGCCTACGAGCAGTACTTC. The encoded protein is CASSLPTAYEQYF.

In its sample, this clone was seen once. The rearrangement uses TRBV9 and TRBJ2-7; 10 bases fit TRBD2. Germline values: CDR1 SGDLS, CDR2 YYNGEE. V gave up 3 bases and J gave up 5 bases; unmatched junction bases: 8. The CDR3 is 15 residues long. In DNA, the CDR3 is TGTGCCAGCAGCGCCCTCAGCGGGGGGGCCGACGAGCAGTACTTC. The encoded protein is CASSALSGGADEQYF.

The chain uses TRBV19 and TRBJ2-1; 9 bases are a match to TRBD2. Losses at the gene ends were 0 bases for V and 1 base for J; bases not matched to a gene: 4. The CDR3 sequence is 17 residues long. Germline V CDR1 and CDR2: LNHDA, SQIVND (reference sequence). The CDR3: CASSIDNSGGSYNEQFF. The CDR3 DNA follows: TGTGCCAGTAGTATAGATAATAGCGGGGGATCCTACAATGAGCAGTTCTTC.

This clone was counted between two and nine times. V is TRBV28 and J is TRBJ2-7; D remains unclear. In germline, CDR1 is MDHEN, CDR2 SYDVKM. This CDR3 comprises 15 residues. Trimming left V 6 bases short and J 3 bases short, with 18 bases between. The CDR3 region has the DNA TGTGCCAGCAGCCCCACCCCAGACACCTTCTACGAGCAGTACTTC. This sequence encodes CASSPTPDTFYEQYF.

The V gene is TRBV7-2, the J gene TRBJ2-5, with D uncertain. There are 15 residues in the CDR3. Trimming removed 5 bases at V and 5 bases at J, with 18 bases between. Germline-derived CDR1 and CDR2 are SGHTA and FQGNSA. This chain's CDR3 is CASSDDPFKRETQYF. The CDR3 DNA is TGTGCCAGCAGCGACGACCCATTCAAGAGGGAGACCCAGTACTTC.